The 15 T cell receptor beta chains in this list originate from one sample, sequenced in a study of T-cell memory formation after mild COVID-19. Using its own MiXCR run on the 5' RACE reads, TCRdb lists one record per CDR3 protein. The table lists tens of thousands of distinct CDR3 sequences, 16% of them singletons, with roughly a third in the top ten. Sequencing was performed on PBMCs or a T cell subset sorted from them (not recorded which). The receptors here all came from an adult woman who had mild COVID-19 (a few samples of this study predate the infection). Cell type and time point are not known.

There are a few counts of this clonotype. The J gene is TRBJ1-1, the V gene TRBV27; D not resolved. Trimming shortened V by 5 bases and J by 2 bases, and 9 bases separated the two germline ends. CDR3 length: 13 residues. Germline V gene lookup returns CDR1 MNHEY and CDR2 SMNVEV (reference sequence). The CDR3 DNA reads TGTGCCAGCAGTGCGGGATTCAACACTGAAGCTTTCTTT. This encodes CASSAGFNTEAFF.

This clonotype was counted a few times. The chain carries TRBV12-5 and TRBJ2-7; D unclear. V was pared by 2 bases and J by 3 bases, with 5 bases between. The germline V gene encodes CDR1 LGHNT and CDR2 FRNRAP. The CDR3 runs 12 residues. CDR3 nucleotides: TGTGCTAGTGGTTTGACCTACTACGAGCAGTACTTC. Amino acid sequence: CASGLTYYEQYF.

This clonotype showed up just a few times. The chain couples TRBV6-5 to TRBJ1-2, with 7 bases fitting TRBD1. The CDR3 consists of 15 residues. The germline V gene encodes CDR1 MNHEY and CDR2 SVGAGI. After removal of 4 bases from V and 7 bases from J, the junction contained 12 bases not matched to a gene. CDR3: CASSSIDRVSGGYTF. Here the CDR3 DNA reads TGTGCCAGCAGTTCGATTGACAGGGTGTCTGGTGGCTACACCTTC.

This clonotype has ten or more counts. The chain recombines TRBV24-1 with TRBJ2-1; TRBD1 aligns across 10 bases. From germline, CDR1 is KGHDR and CDR2 SFDVKD. The CDR3 is 17 residues long. Germline trimming cut 4 bases from V and 7 bases from J; bases unmatched to any gene: 12. As DNA, the CDR3 is TGTGCCACCAGTGAGGGAGGGGGGACAGGGGAGAGGAATGAGCAGTTCTTC. Encoded protein: CATSEGGGTGERNEQFF.

This clonotype was seen only a few times. The V gene is TRBV4-1, the J gene TRBJ1-1; TRBD1 agrees at 9 bases. Germline lookup yields CDR1 MGHRA and CDR2 YSYEKL. This CDR3 comprises 19 residues. V shed 6 bases and J 1 base; nucleotides not matched to a gene: 18. Written as DNA, the CDR3 is TGCGCCAGCAGTTTCCGGAGTCAACCGGACAGGGGACGGAACACTGAAGCTTTCTTT. Its protein is CASSFRSQPDRGRNTEAFF.

J is TRBJ2-1 and V is TRBV3-1; 10 bases map to TRBD2. Trimming cost V 0 bases and J 4 bases; bases outside gene matches: 0. The CDR3 extends over 15 amino acids. Looked up from germline, CDR1 is LGHDT and CDR2 is YNNKEL (reference sequence). This chain's CDR3 is CASSQDSGGYNEQFF. Written as DNA, the CDR3 is TGTGCCAGCAGCCAAGATAGCGGGGGGTACAATGAGCAGTTCTTC.

This clonotype has just a few counts. The chain links TRBV7-6 to TRBJ2-1, with 13 bases fitting TRBD2. Trimming removed 2 bases from V and 8 bases from J; junction bases left unmatched: 15. CDR1 and CDR2 from the germline V gene are SGHVS and FNYEAQ. The CDR3 spans 19 residues. The CDR3 coding sequence is TGTGCCAGCAGCTTACCTGACAGGGGTCGGACTAGCGGGAGAGATGAGCAGTTCTTC. It codes for CASSLPDRGRTSGRDEQFF.

V is TRBV4-1 and J is TRBJ1-2, with TRBD1 matching over 10 bases. The CDR3 is 15 residues long. Trimming cost V 4 bases and J 5 bases; bases outside gene matches: 7. Germline lookup yields CDR1 MGHRA and CDR2 YSYEKL. The CDR3 bases are TGCGCCAGCAGCCTGACAGGGGGCCGTCAGTATGGCTACACCTTC. This sequence encodes CASSLTGGRQYGYTF.

This clonotype was counted only a few times. This chain joins TRBV7-9 and TRBJ2-7; D is perhaps TRBD1 or TRBD2 (5 bases each). There are 15 residues in the CDR3. In germline, CDR1 is SEHNR, CDR2 FQNEAQ (reference sequence). Trimming stripped 4 bases from V and 4 bases from J, with 17 bases between. This CDR3 reads CASSYPSGPGYEQYF. The CDR3 nucleotides read TGTGCCAGCAGCTATCCCTCGGGGCCTGGGTACGAGCAGTACTTC.

This chain links TRBV27 with TRBJ2-7, with no clear D. Germline V CDR1 and CDR2: MNHEY, SMNVEV (reference sequence). This CDR3 has 13 amino acids. Trimming pared 3 bases from V and 3 bases from J, leaving 9 bases between. This CDR3 is CASSFAADYEQYF. The CDR3 bases are TGTGCCAGCAGTTTTGCGGCAGACTACGAGCAGTACTTC.

The chain joins TRBV7-9 to TRBJ2-2, with D hard to call. Germline values: CDR1 SEHNR, CDR2 FQNEAQ (reference sequence). The CDR3 has 13 amino acids. Trimming cost V 6 bases and J 6 bases, with 11 bases left between them. This CDR3 reads CASRDSRAGELFF. The CDR3 bases are TGTGCCAGCAGGGATTCCCGGGCCGGGGAGCTGTTTTTT.

CDR3 sequence (DNA): TGTGCCAGCAGCATCGGGACTCCACCAGATACGCAGTATTTT. Translating gives CASSIGTPPDTQYF. This chain links TRBV7-6 with TRBJ2-3; possible D gene TRBD2, 6 bases. This CDR3 is built from 14 residues. The V and J ends lost 5 bases and 4 bases respectively, with 13 bases between them. CDR1 SGHVS and CDR2 FNYEAQ come from the germline V gene.

This clonotype was seen only a few times. The chain has TRBV12-3 or TRBV12-4 and TRBJ2-1; TRBD2 matches at 7 bases. Trimming cost V 5 bases and J 5 bases; bases outside gene matches: 12. The CDR3 has 16 residues. The CDR3 DNA sequence: TGTGCCAGCAGTGACCTAGGGAGCGGGGTAAACAATGAGCAGTTCTTC. Translating it yields CASSDLGSGVNNEQFF.

The V and J genes are TRBV5-6 and TRBJ2-3; D call uncertain. Trimming stripped 6 bases from V and 1 base from J, with 12 bases between. Germline CDR1 reads SGHDT; CDR2 reads YYEEEE. There are 14 residues in the CDR3. The CDR3 loop reads CASTAPVGTDTQYF. CDR3 coding DNA: TGTGCCAGCACCGCACCGGTGGGCACAGATACGCAGTATTTT.

Only a few counts were recorded for this clonotype. The chain employs TRBV12-3 or TRBV12-4 and TRBJ2-1, with 8 bases lining up with TRBD2. This CDR3 spans 13 amino acids. The V and J ends lost 3 bases and 8 bases, in that order; junction bases with no gene match: 3. The CDR3 here is CASSFRGGDEQFF. In DNA, the CDR3 is TGTGCCAGCAGTTTCCGGGGGGGGGATGAGCAGTTCTTC.